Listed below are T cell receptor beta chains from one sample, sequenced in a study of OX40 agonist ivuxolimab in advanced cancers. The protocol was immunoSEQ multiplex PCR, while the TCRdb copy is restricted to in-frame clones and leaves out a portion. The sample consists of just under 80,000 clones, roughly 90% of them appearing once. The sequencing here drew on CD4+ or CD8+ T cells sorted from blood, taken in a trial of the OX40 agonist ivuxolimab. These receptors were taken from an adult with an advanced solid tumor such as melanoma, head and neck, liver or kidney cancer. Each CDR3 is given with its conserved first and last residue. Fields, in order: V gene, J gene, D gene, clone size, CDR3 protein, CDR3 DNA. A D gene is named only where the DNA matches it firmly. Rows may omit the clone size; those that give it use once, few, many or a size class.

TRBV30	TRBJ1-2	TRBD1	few	CAWRGGQGHYGYTF	TGTGCCTGGAGGGGAGGACAGGGGCACTATGGCTACACCTTC
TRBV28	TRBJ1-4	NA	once	CASSLPDRLTREKLFF	TGTGCCAGCAGTTTACCCGACAGGTTAACAAGGGAAAAACTGTTTTTT
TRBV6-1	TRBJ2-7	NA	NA	CASSESFVSGSYEQYF	TGTGCCAGCAGTGAAAGCTTCGTGTCGGGTTCCTACGAGCAGTACTTC
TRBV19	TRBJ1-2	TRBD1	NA	CASIQGQVENYGYTF	TGTGCCAGTATCCAGGGACAGGTTGAGAACTATGGCTACACCTTC
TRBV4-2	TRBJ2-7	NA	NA	CASSQGDGLADYEQYF	TGTGCCAGCAGCCAGGGCGATGGGCTTGCCGACTACGAGCAGTACTTC
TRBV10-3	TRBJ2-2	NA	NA	CAIRPGTPGTGELFF	TGTGCCATCAGACCCGGGACCCCCGGGACCGGGGAGCTGTTTTTT
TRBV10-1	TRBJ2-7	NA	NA	CASTAELSDQYEQYF	TGCGCCAGCACAGCAGAGCTTTCAGACCAGTACGAGCAGTACTTC
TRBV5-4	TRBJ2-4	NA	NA	CASSQARASGAEENIQYF	TGTGCCAGCAGCCAAGCCCGGGCGTCAGGAGCCGAGGAAAACATTCAGTACTTC
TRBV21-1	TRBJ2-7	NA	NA	CASTRWAGGIDEQYF	NA
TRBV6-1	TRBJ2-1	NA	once	CASSAQLNEQFF	TGTGCCAGCAGTGCACAGCTAAATGAGCAGTTCTTC
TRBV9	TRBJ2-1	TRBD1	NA	CASSSGQDWNEQFF	TGTGCCAGCAGCTCTGGACAGGACTGGAATGAGCAGTTCTTC
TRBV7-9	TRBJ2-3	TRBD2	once	CASSPPGLAGADTQYF	TGTGCCAGCAGCCCACCGGGACTAGCGGGAGCCGATACGCAGTATTTT
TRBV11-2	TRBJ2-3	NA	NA	CASSPRARGSTDTQYF	TGTGCCAGCAGCCCCCGGGCCCGGGGGAGCACAGATACGCAGTATTTT
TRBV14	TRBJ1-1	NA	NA	CASSPRGREEAFF	TGTGCCAGCAGCCCCCGGGGCAGGGAAGAAGCTTTCTTT
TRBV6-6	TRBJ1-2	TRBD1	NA	CASSGSTGGAYGYTF	TGTGCCAGCAGTGGATCGACAGGGGGCGCGTATGGCTACACCTTC
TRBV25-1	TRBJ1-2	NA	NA	CASSEPQPDSPSGYTF	TGTGCCAGCAGTGAACCACAACCCGACAGTCCTTCTGGCTACACCTTC
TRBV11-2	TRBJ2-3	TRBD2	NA	CASSETPQAGGKGTQYF	TGTGCCAGCAGCGAAACCCCACAAGCGGGAGGCAAAGGGACGCAGTATTTT
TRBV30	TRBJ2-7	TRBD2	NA	CAWTQAGGSVYEQYF	TGTGCCTGGACCCAAGCGGGCGGGAGTGTTTACGAGCAGTACTTC
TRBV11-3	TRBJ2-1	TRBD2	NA	CASSSSALAGTNEQFF	TGTGCCAGCAGCTCCTCGGCGCTAGCGGGAACCAATGAGCAGTTCTTC
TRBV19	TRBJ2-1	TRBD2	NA	CASSAAGTSGRNEQFF	TGTGCCAGTAGTGCCGCCGGGACTAGCGGGAGGAATGAGCAGTTCTTC
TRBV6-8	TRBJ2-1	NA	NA	CASSYWWGEKYEQFF	TGTGCCAGCAGTTACTGGTGGGGGGAAAAGTATGAGCAGTTCTTC
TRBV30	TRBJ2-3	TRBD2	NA	CAWRAAGVIDTQYF	TGTGCCTGGAGGGCAGCGGGAGTCATAGATACGCAGTATTTT
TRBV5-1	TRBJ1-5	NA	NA	CASRGGTVNQPQHF	TGCGCCAGCAGGGGAGGGACGGTCAATCAGCCCCAGCATTTT
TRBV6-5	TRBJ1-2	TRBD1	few	CASSYLPGGNYGYTF	TGTGCCAGCAGTTACTTACCAGGGGGTAACTATGGCTACACCTTC
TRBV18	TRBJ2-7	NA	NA	CASSPGSTGEQYF	TGTGCCAGCTCACCAGGGTCAACTGGCGAGCAGTACTTC
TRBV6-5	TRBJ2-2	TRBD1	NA	CASSLFGQGAAGELFF	TGTGCCAGCAGTTTGTTTGGGCAGGGGGCGGCCGGGGAGCTGTTTTTT
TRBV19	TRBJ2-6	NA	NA	CASSIPAVGASGANVLTF	TGTGCCAGTAGTATCCCAGCCGTTGGAGCCTCTGGGGCCAACGTCCTGACTTTC
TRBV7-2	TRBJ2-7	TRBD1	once	CASSLRWTGSYEQYF	TGTGCCAGCAGCTTACGATGGACAGGGTCCTACGAGCAGTACTTC
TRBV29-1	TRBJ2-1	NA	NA	CSVDSGWGPEWGDEQFF	TGCAGCGTTGATTCTGGGTGGGGGCCCGAGTGGGGCGATGAGCAGTTCTTC
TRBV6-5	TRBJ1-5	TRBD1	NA	CASSSGQGARQPQHF	TGTGCCAGCAGCTCGGGACAGGGGGCACGACAGCCCCAGCATTTT
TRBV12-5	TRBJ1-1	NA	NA	CASGSGFSTEAFF	TGTGCTAGCGGAAGTGGGTTTAGTACTGAAGCTTTCTTT
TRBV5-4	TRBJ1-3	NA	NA	CASSLDGRSGNTIYF	TGTGCCAGCAGCTTGGACGGACGCTCTGGAAACACCATATATTTT
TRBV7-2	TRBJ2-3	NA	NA	CASSYRLLGSTDTQYF	TGTGCCAGCAGCTATAGATTACTAGGGAGCACAGATACGCAGTATTTT
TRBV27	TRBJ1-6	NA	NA	CASSLINSPLHF	TGTGCCAGCAGTTTAATCAATTCACCCCTCCACTTT
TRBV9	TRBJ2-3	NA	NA	CASSPSGTDTQYF	TGTGCCAGCAGCCCCTCCGGCACAGATACGCAGTATTTT
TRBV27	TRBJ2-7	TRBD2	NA	CASSRGTGSNSGRAYEQYF	TGTGCCAGCAGCCGAGGAACGGGATCAAACAGCGGGAGGGCCTACGAGCAGTACTTC
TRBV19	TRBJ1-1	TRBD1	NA	CASSKFDRGTTEAFF	TGTGCCAGTAGTAAATTCGACAGGGGGACCACTGAAGCTTTCTTT
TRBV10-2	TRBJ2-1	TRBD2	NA	CASSASGRVFNEQFF	TGCGCCAGCAGTGCAAGCGGGAGGGTCTTCAATGAGCAGTTCTTC
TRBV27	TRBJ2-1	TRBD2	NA	CASSLQPGLAGRNEQFF	TGTGCCAGCAGTCTTCAGCCGGGACTAGCGGGAAGGAATGAGCAGTTCTTC
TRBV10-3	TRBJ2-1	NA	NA	CAIGIVSGSSYNEQFF	TGTGCCATCGGGATCGTTAGCGGAAGTTCCTACAATGAGCAGTTCTTC
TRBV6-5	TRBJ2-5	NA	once	CASSLGGGATQETQYF	TGTGCCAGCAGTTTGGGGGGTGGCGCAACCCAAGAGACCCAGTACTTC
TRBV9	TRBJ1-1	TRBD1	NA	CASSVGGTGGNTEAFF	TGTGCCAGCAGCGTAGGCGGGACAGGGGGTAACACTGAAGCTTTCTTT
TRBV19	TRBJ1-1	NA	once	CASSIQGPGSAFF	TGTGCCAGTAGTATTCAGGGGCCTGGCTCGGCTTTCTTT
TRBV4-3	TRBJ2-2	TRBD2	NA	CASSHGLAGAGELFF	TGCGCCAGCAGCCACGGACTAGCGGGAGCCGGGGAGCTGTTTTTT
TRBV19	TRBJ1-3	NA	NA	CASVLRGAGNTIYF	TGTGCCAGTGTCCTCAGGGGTGCTGGAAACACCATATATTTT
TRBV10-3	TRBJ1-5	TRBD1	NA	CAIRAGGDGQPQHF	TGTGCCATCCGTGCAGGGGGCGATGGTCAGCCCCAGCATTTT
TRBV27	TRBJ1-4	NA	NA	CASKPSWMVNEKLFF	TGTGCCAGCAAACCCAGTTGGATGGTTAATGAAAAACTGTTTTTT
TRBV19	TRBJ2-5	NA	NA	CASKARGVVETQYF	TGTGCCAGTAAGGCGCGCGGGGTAGTTGAGACCCAGTACTTC
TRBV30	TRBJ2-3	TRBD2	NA	CAWTSGGTDTQYF	TGTGCCTGGACTAGCGGGGGCACAGATACGCAGTATTTT
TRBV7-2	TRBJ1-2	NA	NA	CASSFNRGGYTF	TGTGCCAGCAGCTTTAACCGCGGTGGCTACACCTTC
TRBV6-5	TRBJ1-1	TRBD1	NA	CASSRQGVGSAFF	TGTGCCAGCAGCCGACAGGGGGTAGGATCTGCTTTCTTT
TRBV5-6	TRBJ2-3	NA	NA	CASSWGGTQYF	TGTGCCAGCAGCTGGGGAGGTACGCAGTATTTT
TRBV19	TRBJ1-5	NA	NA	CASSITRNQPQHF	TGTGCCAGTAGTATAACACGCAATCAGCCCCAGCATTTT
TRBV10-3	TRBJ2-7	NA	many	CAISLRGPEQYF	TGTGCCATCAGTCTCCGGGGGCCCGAGCAGTACTTC
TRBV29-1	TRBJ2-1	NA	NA	CSVEVGWGRSSYNEQFF	TGCAGCGTTGAAGTTGGGTGGGGCAGGAGCTCCTACAATGAGCAGTTCTTC
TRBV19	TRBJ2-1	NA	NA	CATTDRGSYNEQFF	TGTGCCACTACGGATCGAGGCTCCTACAATGAGCAGTTCTTC
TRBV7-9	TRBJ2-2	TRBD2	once	CAIPQSGSAGELFF	TGTGCCATCCCTCAGAGCGGGAGTGCCGGGGAGCTGTTTTTT
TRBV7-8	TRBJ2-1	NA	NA	CASSHFGRVPYNEQFF	TGTGCCAGCAGCCACTTTGGTAGGGTCCCTTACAATGAGCAGTTCTTC
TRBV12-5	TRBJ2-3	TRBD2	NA	CASGYLAGSYASTDTQYF	TGTGCTAGTGGTTACCTAGCGGGAAGCTACGCGAGCACAGATACGCAGTATTTT
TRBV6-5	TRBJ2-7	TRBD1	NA	CASRRQGVVYEQYF	TGTGCCAGCAGGAGGCAGGGGGTGGTCTACGAGCAGTACTTC